Following are 27 T cell receptor beta chains from one sample sequenced in a study of T cell responses to AZD1222 COVID-19 vaccine. Clones were read by immunoSEQ multiplex PCR, and TCRdb kept only the in-frame ones, dropping some. The repertoire holds approximately 110,000 clones, with roughly 87% as singletons. Sequences were derived from peripheral blood, sampled on day 0 of MenACWY control vaccination. Receptors originate from an adult in good health.

This chain links TRBV6-5 with TRBJ2-7; tentative D call: TRBD2 (5 bases). The CDR3 length is 14 residues. V dropped 0 bases and J dropped 2 bases, with 8 bases sitting between them. Germline-derived CDR1 and CDR2 are MNHEY and SVGAGI. CDR3 nucleotide sequence: TGTGCCAGCAGTTACTCTTCCGGGGCCTACGAGCAGTACTTC. Encoded protein: CASSYSSGAYEQYF.

The chain employs TRBV18 and TRBJ2-1; no reliable D call. The germline CDR1 and CDR2 sequences are KGHSH and LQKENI. The germline V and J ends were trimmed by 0 bases and 3 bases, with 21 bases remaining between them. The CDR3 sequence is 19 residues long. CDR3: CASSPPSDLRPTLYNEQFF. In DNA form, the CDR3 reads TGTGCCAGCTCACCACCTTCAGACCTAAGACCGACGCTCTACAATGAGCAGTTCTTC.

The table lists this clone with a count of one. V gene TRBV27 combines with J gene TRBJ1-2; maybe TRBD1 (6 bases). Trimming removed 7 bases at V and 8 bases at J, with 23 bases between. The CDR3 consists of 15 residues. CDR1 and CDR2 from the germline V gene are MNHEY and SMNVEV (reference sequence). CDR3 amino acids: CASTEGGRSLKGYTF. The CDR3 coding sequence is TGTGCCAGCACCGAGGGGGGGCGAAGCCTTAAAGGCTACACCTTC.

Turning to this clone: The sample has other DNA sequences that encode this CDR3 too. The J gene is TRBJ2-1, the V gene TRBV20-1; D is unresolved. Trimming left V 0 bases short and J 10 bases short, with 7 bases between. The CDR3 runs 11 residues. Germline V gene lookup returns CDR1 DFQATT and CDR2 SNEGSKA (reference sequence). The DNA of the CDR3 is TGCAGTGCTAGAGATCGCCGGGAGCAGTTCTTC. It is translated as CSARDRREQFF.

The V gene is TRBV29-1, the J gene TRBJ1-4; no reliable D call. This CDR3 comprises 13 residues. With 4 bases removed from V and 0 bases from J, the gap between germline ends came to 6 bases. Germline loops: CDR1 SQVTM, CDR2 ANQGSEA. The CDR3, as DNA: TGCAGCGTTGGGGCAGCAACTAATGAAAAACTGTTTTTT. Translating it yields CSVGAATNEKLFF.

This clone was detected only once. This sequence joins TRBV7-2 and TRBJ1-6, with 8 bases identical to TRBD1. The CDR3 sequence is 16 residues long. CDR1 and CDR2 (germline): SGHTA, FQGNSA. V lost 1 base and J lost 11; bases outside the gene matches: 10. The CDR3 protein is CASSLGVGTGGTPLHF. The CDR3 DNA reads TGTGCCAGCAGCTTAGGAGTGGGGACAGGTGGTACACCCCTCCACTTT.

The chain links TRBV28 to TRBJ2-7; maybe TRBD2 (6 bases). The CDR3 loop spans 15 amino acids. V lost 6 bases, J lost 0 bases, and 15 bases lay in between. CDR1 and CDR2 from the germline V gene are MDHEN and SYDVKM. The CDR3 nucleotides read TGTGCCAGCAGGCGACTGTTCGGGAGCTCCTACGAGCAGTACTTC. This translates into CASRRLFGSSYEQYF.

By sample share, this clone is medium-sized. The rearrangement joins TRBV7-2 to TRBJ1-5, with a tentative D call TRBD1 (5 bases). Per germline, CDR1 SGHTA and CDR2 FQGNSA. Between the trimmed V and J ends, which lost 7 bases and 4 bases, there was a span of 14 bases. This CDR3 is 14 amino acids long. The CDR3 protein is CASNSGGANQPQHF. In DNA, the CDR3 is TGTGCCAGCAATTCCGGCGGGGCTAATCAGCCCCAGCATTTT.

The genes are TRBV28 and TRBJ1-2; TRBD1 agrees at 10 bases. Germline trimming cut 5 bases from V and 4 bases from J; bases unmatched to any gene: 1. The CDR3 is made up of 13 amino acids. Germline CDR1 and CDR2: MDHEN and SYDVKM. The CDR3 is CASSRQGAYGYTF. Here the CDR3 DNA reads TGTGCCAGCAGTAGACAGGGGGCCTATGGCTACACCTTC.

The rearrangement uses TRBV19 and TRBJ1-6; 10 positions agree with TRBD1. The germline V gene encodes CDR1 LNHDA and CDR2 SQIVND (reference sequence). This CDR3 comprises 13 residues. V trimming: 9 bases; J trimming: 7 bases; junction bases outside the gene matches: 3. The DNA for the CDR3 is TGTGCCAGCGGGGGACAGGGGAATTCACCCCTCCACTTT. It yields the protein CASGGQGNSPLHF.

V gene TRBV6-4 combines with J gene TRBJ1-2; tentatively, D is TRBD1 (5 bases). This CDR3 is 15 amino acids long. Germline V lookup: CDR1 MRHNA, CDR2 SNTAGT. Trimming took 4 bases from V and 2 from J, leaving 14 bases between them. The CDR3 coding sequence is TGTGCCAGCAGTGTCAGGTACAGGTTCAACTATGGCTACACCTTC. It encodes CASSVRYRFNYGYTF.

This chain links TRBV7-8 with TRBJ2-3; D is undetermined. Looked up from germline, CDR1 is SGHVS and CDR2 is FQNEAQ. Trimming cost V 4 bases and J 4 bases, with 12 bases left between them. The CDR3 consists of 14 residues. The CDR3 loop reads CASSWSVSPDTQYF. Here the CDR3 DNA reads TGTGCCAGCAGCTGGAGCGTTTCCCCAGATACGCAGTATTTT.

The rearrangement joins TRBV3-1 (or the pseudogene TRBV3-2) to TRBJ1-4; D gene uncertain. V lost 0 bases to trimming and J lost 4 bases, with 6 bases between them. Germline assignment: CDR1 LGHDT and CDR2 YNNKEL (reference sequence). The CDR3 runs to 14 residues. In DNA form, the CDR3 reads TGTGCCAGCAGCCAAGAGTGGCGTAATGAAAAACTGTTTTTT. Amino acids: CASSQEWRNEKLFF.

This clone has at least ten counts. The V call is TRBV30, the J call TRBJ2-7; D unresolved. V shed 2 bases and J shed 2 bases, with 7 bases lying between them. This CDR3 has 12 amino acids. Per germline, CDR1 GTSNPN and CDR2 SVGIG (reference sequence). In DNA, the CDR3 is TGTGCCTGGAGTCCACATCCCTACGAGCAGTACTTC. Its translation is CAWSPHPYEQYF. The full variable domain, rest sourced from reference TRBV30 and TRBJ2-7, is SQTIHQWPATLVQPVGSPLSLECTVEGTSNPNLYWYRQAAGRGLQLLFYSVGIGQISSEVPQNLSASRPQDRQFILSSKKLLLSDSGFYLCAWSPHPYEQYFGPGTRLTVT.

CDR3 DNA: TGTGCCAGCAGCCAAGGTCGCACTCGAGAGACCCAGTACTTC. Its translation: CASSQGRTRETQYF. The chain couples TRBV4-2 to TRBJ2-5; D gene ambiguous. Germline assignment: CDR1 LGHNA and CDR2 YNFKEQ. Trimming pared 1 base from V and 4 bases from J, leaving 10 bases between. The CDR3 runs 14 residues.

The gene calls are TRBV6-6 and TRBJ2-2; D is uncertain. Germline CDR1 reads MNHNY; CDR2 reads SVGAGI (reference sequence). The CDR3 loop spans 14 amino acids. Trimming took 9 bases from V and 1 from J, leaving 12 bases between them. The DNA for the CDR3 is TGTGCCAGTTTGACTGATATGAACACCGGGGAGCTGTTTTTT. Encoded protein: CASLTDMNTGELFF.

V is TRBV7-9 and J is TRBJ2-2, with 8 bases that match TRBD1. The V and J ends lost 4 bases and 8 bases, in that order; junction bases with no gene match: 12. Germline values: CDR1 SEHNR, CDR2 FQNEAQ (reference sequence). The CDR3 loop spans 16 amino acids. The CDR3 DNA reads TGTGCCAGCAGCTCCCGGACAGGGAGTATACCGGGGGAGCTGTTTTTT. Protein sequence: CASSSRTGSIPGELFF.

The chain employs TRBV27 and TRBJ2-7; D might be TRBD2 (6 bases). The CDR3 covers 17 residues. Germline V gives CDR1 MNHEY, CDR2 SMNVEV (reference sequence). Trimming removed 4 bases from V and 1 base from J, with 20 bases in between. In DNA form, the CDR3 reads TGTGCCAGCAGTTCCCATCCCGGGGGAGAGGGTTCCTACGAGCAGTACTTC. This sequence encodes CASSSHPGGEGSYEQYF.

The chain recombines TRBV2 with TRBJ1-3; D is undetermined. The CDR3 has 15 residues. V lost 6 bases and J 4 bases, leaving 16 bases between the germline ends. CDR1 SNHLY and CDR2 FYNNEI come from the germline V gene. In DNA form, the CDR3 reads TGTGCCAGCAGCTACGGAGGCCCAGCCGGAAACACCATATATTTT. As protein: CASSYGGPAGNTIYF.

This chain uses TRBV29-1 with TRBJ1-1; unclear D gene. Trimming took off 8 bases at V and 1 base at J, with 23 bases between the two ends. Per the germline V gene, CDR1 is SQVTM and CDR2 is ANQGSEA. CDR3 length: 16 amino acids. The CDR3 DNA reads TGCAGCACACGGAGTAGGAATCGAGGGCCGAACACTGAAGCTTTCTTT. Amino acid sequence: CSTRSRNRGPNTEAFF.

The rearrangement links TRBV12-3 or TRBV12-4 to TRBJ1-2, with unresolved D. The CDR3 has 13 amino acids. Trimming removed 4 bases at V and 3 bases at J, with 9 bases between. The CDR3 DNA follows: TGTGCCAGCAGTTCTTGGTCCGACTATGGCTACACCTTC. Translation gives CASSSWSDYGYTF.

A note on this clone: Other DNA sequences of this sample code for an identical CDR3. The chain carries TRBV27 and TRBJ1-2; TRBD1 agrees at 8 bases. J was trimmed by 8 bases and V by 5 bases; bases with no gene match: 7. This CDR3 is built from 13 residues. Looked up from germline, CDR1 is MNHEY and CDR2 is SMNVEV (reference sequence). The CDR3 loop is CASSPGQGGGYTF. The CDR3 DNA reads TGTGCCAGCAGTCCCGGACAGGGTGGCGGCTACACCTTC.

V gene TRBV29-1 combines with J gene TRBJ2-7; D not certain. V lost 6 bases to trimming and J lost 3 bases, with 15 bases between them. Germline V lookup: CDR1 SQVTM, CDR2 ANQGSEA. This CDR3 contains 13 residues. For the CDR3, the DNA is TGCAGCGTAACCCAGGAGCCCAGCTACGAGCAGTACTTC. Translation: CSVTQEPSYEQYF.

The chain recombines TRBV7-2 with TRBJ1-5; possible D gene TRBD1, 5 bases. In germline, CDR1 is SGHTA, CDR2 FQGNSA. The CDR3 has 14 amino acids. V lost 2 bases and J lost 5, with 10 bases in between. CDR3 protein: CASSLLGPDQPQHF. CDR3 bases: TGTGCCAGCAGCTTATTGGGACCCGATCAGCCCCAGCATTTT.

This clone is a singleton in its sample. This sequence joins TRBV28 and TRBJ2-7; no firm D call. This CDR3 comprises 11 residues. Trimming removed 3 bases from V and 3 bases from J, with 3 bases in between. Germline CDR1 MDHEN, CDR2 SYDVKM. CDR3 in amino acids: CASSLNYEQYF. The CDR3 coding sequence is TGTGCCAGCAGTTTGAACTACGAGCAGTACTTC.

J is TRBJ2-2 and V is TRBV5-1; TRBD1 matches 8 bases. The CDR3 consists of 14 residues. Germline V lookup: CDR1 SGHRS, CDR2 YFSETQ. Trimming took 3 bases from V and 6 from J; bases not matched to a gene: 4. The CDR3 coding sequence is TGCGCCAGCAGCTCTCAGGGGGCCCCCGGGGAGCTGTTTTTT. This gives the protein CASSSQGAPGELFF.

The chain uses TRBV7-2 and TRBJ1-2; D possibly corresponds to TRBD1 (6 bases). There are 13 residues in the CDR3. CDR1 is SGHTA and CDR2 is FQGNSA in the germline V gene. V was trimmed by 2 bases and J by 7 bases, leaving 11 bases between them. CDR3 DNA: TGTGCCAGCAGCTTAAGGGGGGAGGGTGGCTACACCTTC. It specifies CASSLRGEGGYTF.